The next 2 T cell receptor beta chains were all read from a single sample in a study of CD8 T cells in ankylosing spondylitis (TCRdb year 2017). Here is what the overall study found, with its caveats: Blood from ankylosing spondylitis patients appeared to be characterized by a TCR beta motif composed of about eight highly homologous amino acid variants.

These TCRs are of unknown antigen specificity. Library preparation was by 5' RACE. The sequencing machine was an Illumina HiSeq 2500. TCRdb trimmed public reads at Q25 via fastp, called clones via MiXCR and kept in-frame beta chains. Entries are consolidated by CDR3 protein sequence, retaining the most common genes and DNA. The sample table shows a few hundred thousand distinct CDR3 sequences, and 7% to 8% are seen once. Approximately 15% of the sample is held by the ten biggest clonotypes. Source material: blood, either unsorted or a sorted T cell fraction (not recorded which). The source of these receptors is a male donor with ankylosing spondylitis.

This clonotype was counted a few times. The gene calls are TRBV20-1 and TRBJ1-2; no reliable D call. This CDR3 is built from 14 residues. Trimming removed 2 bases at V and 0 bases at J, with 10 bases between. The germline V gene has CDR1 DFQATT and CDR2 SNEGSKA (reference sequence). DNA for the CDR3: TGCAGTGCTAGACCCCCCCCAACTAACTATGGCTACACCTTC. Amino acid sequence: CSARPPPTNYGYTF.

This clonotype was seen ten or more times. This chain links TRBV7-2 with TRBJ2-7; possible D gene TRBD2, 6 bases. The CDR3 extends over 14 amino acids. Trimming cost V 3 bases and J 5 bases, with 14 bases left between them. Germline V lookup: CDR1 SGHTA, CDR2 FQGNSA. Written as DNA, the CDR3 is TGTGCCAGCAGCTTCCCCGGGAGTATCAACGAGCAGTACTTC. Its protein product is CASSFPGSINEQYF.